These 15 T cell receptor beta chains originate from one sample sequenced in a study of tumor and adjacent non-tumor tissue in lung cancer. This sample's RNA came from whole unsorted tissue. A modified ARM-PCR protocol with three rounds of nested PCR amplified TCRbeta. TCRdb recomputed calls from the multiplex PCR reads with MiXCR, one row per CDR3 protein. The data show over 100,000 distinct CDR3 sequences, roughly 80% seen once. Source material: lung tumor tissue. These receptors all stem from a woman in her sixties with non-small cell lung cancer.

Remarks on this clonotype: An end of the junction does not agree with germline; a read error may underlie this. J is TRBJ2-3 and V is TRBV6-2 or TRBV6-3; D is undetermined. This CDR3 has 13 residues. CDR1 and CDR2 from the germline V gene are MNHEY and SVGEGT. The CDR3 is CASSLQSTDTPYF. CDR3 in DNA: TGTGCCAGCAGTCTCCAAAGCACAGATACGCCGTATTTT.

This clonotype was counted a single time. Mismatch with germline at one junction end may stem from a read error. The V call is TRBV20-1, the J call TRBJ1-6; D gene ambiguous. The CDR3 consists of 13 residues. Germline-derived CDR1 and CDR2 are DFQATT and SNEGSKA (reference sequence). This CDR3 reads CNASQAGGSPLHF. The DNA for the CDR3 is TGCAATGCTAGTCAGGCCGGTGGTTCACCCCTCCACTTT.

This chain joins TRBV20-1 and TRBJ1-1; D is uncertain. The CDR3 runs 14 residues. V was pared by 0 bases and J by 2 bases, with 10 bases between. Germline V gene lookup returns CDR1 DFQATT and CDR2 SNEGSKA (reference sequence). CDR3 residues: CSARDLIGNTEAFF. In nucleotides, the CDR3 is TGCAGTGCTAGAGACCTTATAGGTAACACTGAAGCTTTCTTT.

CDR3 nucleotides: TGTGCCTGGAGTCACGGGACTCGGTACCAAGAGACCCAGTACTTC. Its protein is CAWSHGTRYQETQYF. The chain is built from TRBV30 and TRBJ2-5; D perhaps matches TRBD2 (6 bases). CDR3 length equals 15 residues. Trimming shortened V by 2 bases and J by 0 bases, and 13 bases separated the two germline ends. CDR1 GTSNPN and CDR2 SVGIG come from the germline V gene (reference sequence).

V and J are TRBV6-5 and TRBJ1-2; TRBD1 agrees at 7 bases. The V gene's germline CDR1 is MNHEY and CDR2 SVGAGI. CDR3 length: 13 residues. With V trimmed by 9 bases and J by 2 bases, 6 bases remained unmatched. CDR3 nucleotide sequence: TGTGCCAGTAGATTGGACAGGAACTATGGCTACACCTTC. This translates into CASRLDRNYGYTF.

A note on this clonotype: A much bigger clone sits one base away, suggesting this may be a read error. The chain recombines TRBV4-1 with TRBJ1-1; no clear D. The CDR3 runs to 15 residues. Germline values: CDR1 MGHRA, CDR2 YSYEKL. V lost 1 base and J 7 bases, leaving 16 bases between the germline ends. CDR3 region: CASSQVRQAGREAFF. CDR3 DNA: TGCGCCAGCAGCCAAGTTCGGCAGGCCGGCCGTGAAGCTTTCTTT.

Points on this clonotype: The junction departs from the called germline gene at one end, perhaps through a read error. This chain joins TRBV6-2 or TRBV6-3 and TRBJ2-7; D uncertain. CDR1 and CDR2 (germline): MNHEY, SVGEGT. The CDR3 has 11 residues. The CDR3, as DNA: TGTGCCAGCAACAATATCTACGATCAGTACTTC. As protein: CASNNIYDQYF.

In its sample, this clonotype was seen once. One end of the junction fails to match germline, which may point to a read error. The gene calls are TRBV20-1 and TRBJ2-7, with D unclear. The CDR3 is made up of 17 amino acids. Germline CDR1 DFQATT, CDR2 SNEGSKA (reference sequence). CDR3 amino acids: CSPSSPGSFSSSYEQYF. The CDR3, as DNA: TGCAGTCCTAGTTCTCCCGGGTCTTTTTCTAGCTCCTACGAGCAGTACTTC.

Points on this clonotype: A much larger clone is a single base away; this may be a read error. CDR3 in amino acids: CASSLLAMSNEQFF. In DNA form, the CDR3 reads TGTGCCAGCAGCTTGTTGGCTATGAGCAATGAGCAGTTCTTC. This chain joins TRBV5-4 and TRBJ2-1; D is unresolved. CDR1 and CDR2 (germline): SGHNT, YYREEE (reference sequence). This CDR3 region has 14 residues. V lost 1 base, J lost 6 bases, and 11 bases lay in between.

Of note for this clonotype: The CDR3 ends on some other residue instead of the conserved phenylalanine or tryptophan, so this is likely a read error. The chain employs TRBV11-2 and TRBJ2-2, with D tentatively TRBD2 (5 bases). CDR1 SGHAT and CDR2 FQNNGV come from the germline V gene. The CDR3 contains 13 residues. The CDR3: CASSFFQTGVLFL. The CDR3 nucleotides read TGTGCCAGCAGCTTTTTCCAGACCGGGGTGCTGTTTTTA.

About this clonotype itself: This may arise from a read error, as a much more abundant clone is one base away. V is TRBV6-2 or TRBV6-3 and J is TRBJ1-1; D remains unclear. Germline CDR1 MNHEY, CDR2 SVGEGT. This CDR3 is 14 amino acids long. CDR3 in amino acids: CASSNLMGLGEAIF. The CDR3 DNA is TGTGCCAGCAGTAACCTGATGGGATTAGGTGAAGCTATCTTT.

A few counts support this clonotype. This sequence joins TRBV28 and TRBJ2-6, with no clear D. The V gene's germline CDR1 is MDHEN and CDR2 SYDVKM. Trimming pared 2 bases from V and 4 bases from J, leaving 12 bases between. The CDR3 is 16 amino acids. The CDR3 reads CASSLPMTSGANVLTF. CDR3 DNA sequence: TGTGCCAGCAGTTTACCAATGACCTCAGGGGCCAACGTCCTGACTTTC.

The chain joins TRBV29-1 to TRBJ2-3; 12 bases agree with TRBD2. Germline V CDR1 and CDR2: SQVTM, ANQGSEA. The CDR3 is made up of 15 amino acids. The chain's CDR3 is CGMAPSGRAADTQYF. Written as DNA, the CDR3 is TGCGGCATGGCCCCTAGCGGGAGGGCCGCAGATACGCAGTATTTT.

This clonotype occurred many times. J is TRBJ1-4 and V is TRBV29-1; 7 bases map to TRBD1. Germline V CDR1 and CDR2: SQVTM, ANQGSEA. V dropped 7 bases and J dropped 5; count of bases not matched to a gene: 4. The CDR3 contains 12 residues. The CDR3 DNA reads TGCAGCGCAGACAGGGCAAATGAAAAACTGTTTTTT. Translating gives CSADRANEKLFF.

To note about this clonotype: Mismatch with germline at one junction end may stem from a read error. The chain combines TRBV4-3 with TRBJ2-4; a weak D match, TRBD2 (7 bases). The germline V gene encodes CDR1 LGHNA and CDR2 YSLEER. This CDR3 comprises 17 residues. The CDR3, as DNA: TGCGCCAGCAACCAAGGTGGGGGGGGCAGCTCGATGAACATTCAGTACTTC. Protein: CASNQGGGGSSMNIQYF.